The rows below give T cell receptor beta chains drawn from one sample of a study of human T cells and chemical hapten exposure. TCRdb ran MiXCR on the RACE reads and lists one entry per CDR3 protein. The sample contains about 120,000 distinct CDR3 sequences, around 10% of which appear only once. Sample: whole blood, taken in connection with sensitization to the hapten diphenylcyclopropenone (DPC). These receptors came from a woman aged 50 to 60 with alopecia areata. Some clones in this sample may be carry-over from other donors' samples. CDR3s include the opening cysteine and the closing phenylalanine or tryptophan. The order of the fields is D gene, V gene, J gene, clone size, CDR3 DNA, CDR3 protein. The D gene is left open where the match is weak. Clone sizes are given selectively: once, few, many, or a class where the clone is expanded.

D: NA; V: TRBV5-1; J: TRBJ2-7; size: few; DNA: TGCGCCAGCACCGACAGCACCTACGAGCAGTACTTC; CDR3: CASTDSTYEQYF
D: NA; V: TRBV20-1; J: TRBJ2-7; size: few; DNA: TGCAGTGCCTGGGACGCAGGCTACGAGCAGTACTTC; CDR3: CSAWDAGYEQYF
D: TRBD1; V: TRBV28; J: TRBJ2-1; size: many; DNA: TGTGCCAGCTGGACAGGGGGCTACAATGAGCAGTTCTTC; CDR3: CASWTGGYNEQFF
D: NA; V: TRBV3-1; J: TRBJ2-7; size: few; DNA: TGTGCCAGCAGCCTTCCGGGCGATGAGCAGTACTTC; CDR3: CASSLPGDEQYF
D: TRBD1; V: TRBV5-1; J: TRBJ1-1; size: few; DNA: TGCGCCAGCAGCTTGGATCCGGGACAGGTTGGGACTGAAGCTTTCTTT; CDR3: CASSLDPGQVGTEAFF
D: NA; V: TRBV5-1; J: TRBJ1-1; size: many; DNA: TGCGCCAGCAGCTTGGAGAGGGGCACTGAAGCTTTCTTT; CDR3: CASSLERGTEAFF
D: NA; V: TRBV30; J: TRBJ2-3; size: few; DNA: TGTGCCTGGAAGTTCACAGATACGCAGTATTTT; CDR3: CAWKFTDTQYF
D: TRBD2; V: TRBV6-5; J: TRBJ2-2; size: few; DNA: TGTGCCAGCAGCCCAAGCGGGGACGGCGGGGAGCTGTTTTTT; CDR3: CASSPSGDGGELFF
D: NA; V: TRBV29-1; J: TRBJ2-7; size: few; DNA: TGCAGCGTTGTCGGGACTTGGTACGAGCAGTACTTC; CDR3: CSVVGTWYEQYF
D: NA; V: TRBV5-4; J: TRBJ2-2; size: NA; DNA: TGTGCCAGCAGGAAAGGGGTAGCGGCTAACACCGGGGAGCTGTTTTTT; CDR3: CASRKGVAANTGELFF
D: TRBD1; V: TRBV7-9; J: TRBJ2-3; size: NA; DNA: TGTGCCAGCAGCTCACAGGGGGCCACAGATACGCAGTATTTT; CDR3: CASSSQGATDTQYF
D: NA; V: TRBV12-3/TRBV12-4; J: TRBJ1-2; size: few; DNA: TGTGCCAGCAGTACTCGTCGATCCATTAACTATGGCTACACCTTC; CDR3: CASSTRRSINYGYTF